This T cell receptor beta chain was obtained from a study of tissue T cells after allogeneic stem cell transplantation. This clone showed up just a few times. Its antigen remains unidentified. Gene and germline names: mouse. Read data end 1 residue before the CDR3 end; the end is taken from the germline J gene. CDR3 size: 15 residues. The junction had 3 bases not matched to a gene; V was cut back by 0 bases and J by 0 bases. Looked up from germline, CDR1 is SGHLS and CDR2 is HYDKME. General study results and limits: The patient cohort was small and clinically heterogeneous, with limited sampling depth.

Time point given: mouse harvest day 7 after allogeneic transplant. Mouse grafts combined 10^7 T-cell-depleted bone marrow cells with 10^6 splenic CD5+ T cells. Here immunoSEQ multiplex PCR was the method, and the copy in TCRdb shows in-frame clones only, minus some. The sample yields roughly 7,300 clones, 50% seen once. Sequenced sample: gut tissue. The chain is built from TRBV12-2 and TRBJ2-7; TRBD2 matches at 8 bases. This TCR came from a female BALB/c mouse given C57BL/6 T cells with graft-versus-host disease after an allogeneic hematopoietic cell transplant. CDR3 bases read: TGTGCCAGCTCTCTCGACTGGGGCCCCTCCTATGAACAGTAC. Residues: CASSLDWGPSYEQY. The whole CDR3 sequence reads CASSLDWGPSYEQYF.